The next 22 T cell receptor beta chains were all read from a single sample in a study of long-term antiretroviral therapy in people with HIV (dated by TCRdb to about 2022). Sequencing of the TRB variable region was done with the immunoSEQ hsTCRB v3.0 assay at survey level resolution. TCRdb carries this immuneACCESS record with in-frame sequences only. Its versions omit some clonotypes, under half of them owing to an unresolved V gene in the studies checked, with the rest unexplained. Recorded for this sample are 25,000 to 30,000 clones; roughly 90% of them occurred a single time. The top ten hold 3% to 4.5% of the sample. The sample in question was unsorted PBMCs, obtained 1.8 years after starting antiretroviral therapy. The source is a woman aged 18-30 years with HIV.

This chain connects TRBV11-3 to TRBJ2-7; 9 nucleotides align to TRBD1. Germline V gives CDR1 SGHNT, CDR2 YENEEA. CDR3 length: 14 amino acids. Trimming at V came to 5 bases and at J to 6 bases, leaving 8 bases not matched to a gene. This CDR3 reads CASSLRGTGTEQYF. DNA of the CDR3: TGTGCCAGCAGCCTCAGGGGGACAGGGACCGAGCAGTACTTC.

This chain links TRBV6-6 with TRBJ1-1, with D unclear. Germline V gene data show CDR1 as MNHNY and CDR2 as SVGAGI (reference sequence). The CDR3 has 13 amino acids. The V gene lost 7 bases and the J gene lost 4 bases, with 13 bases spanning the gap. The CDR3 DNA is TGTGCCAGCACCCCTATTGGCAGCACTGAAGCTTTCTTT. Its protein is CASTPIGSTEAFF.

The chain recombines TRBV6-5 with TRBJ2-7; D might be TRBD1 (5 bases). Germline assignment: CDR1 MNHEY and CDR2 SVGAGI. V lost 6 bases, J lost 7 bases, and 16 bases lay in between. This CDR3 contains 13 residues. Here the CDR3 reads CASSYIGVKEQYF. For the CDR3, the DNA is TGTGCCAGCAGCTATATAGGGGTCAAGGAGCAGTACTTC.

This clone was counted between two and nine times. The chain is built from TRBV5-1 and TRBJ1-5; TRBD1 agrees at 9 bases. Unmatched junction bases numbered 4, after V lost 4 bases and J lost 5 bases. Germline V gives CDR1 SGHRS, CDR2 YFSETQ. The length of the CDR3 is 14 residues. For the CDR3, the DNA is TGCGCCAGCAGCCTGGGACAGGGAGATCAGCCCCAGCATTTT. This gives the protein CASSLGQGDQPQHF.

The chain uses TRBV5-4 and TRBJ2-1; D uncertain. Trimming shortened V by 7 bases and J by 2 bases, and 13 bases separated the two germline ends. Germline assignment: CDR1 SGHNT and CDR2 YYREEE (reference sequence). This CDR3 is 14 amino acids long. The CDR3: CASHGLATYNEQFF. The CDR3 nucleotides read TGTGCCAGCCACGGGCTCGCGACCTACAATGAGCAGTTCTTC. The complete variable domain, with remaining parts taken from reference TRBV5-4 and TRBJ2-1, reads ETGVTQSPTHLIKTRGQQVTLRCSSQSGHNTVSWYQQALGQGPQFIFQYYREEENGRGNFPPRFSGLQFPNYSSELNVNALELDDSALYLCASHGLATYNEQFFGPGTRLTVL.

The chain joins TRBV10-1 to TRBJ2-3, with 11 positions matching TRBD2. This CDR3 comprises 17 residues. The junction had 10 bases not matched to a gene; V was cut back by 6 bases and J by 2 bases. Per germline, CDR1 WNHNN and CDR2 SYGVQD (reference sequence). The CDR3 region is CASSHGPGLAVTDTQYF. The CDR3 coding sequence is TGCGCCAGCAGCCACGGTCCGGGACTAGCGGTCACAGATACGCAGTATTTT.

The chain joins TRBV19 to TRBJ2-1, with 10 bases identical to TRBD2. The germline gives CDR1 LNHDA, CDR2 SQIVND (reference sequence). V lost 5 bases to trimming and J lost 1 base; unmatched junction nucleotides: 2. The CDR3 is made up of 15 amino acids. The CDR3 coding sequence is TGTGCCAGTAGTGCTAGCGGGAGTTCCTACAATGAGCAGTTCTTC. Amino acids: CASSASGSSYNEQFF.

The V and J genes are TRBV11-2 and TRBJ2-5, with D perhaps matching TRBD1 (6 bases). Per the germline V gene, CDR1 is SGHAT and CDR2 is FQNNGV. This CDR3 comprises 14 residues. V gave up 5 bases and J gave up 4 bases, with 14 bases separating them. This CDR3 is CASSQHGQSETQYF. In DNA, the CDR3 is TGTGCCAGCAGCCAACACGGACAGTCAGAGACCCAGTACTTC.

The CDR3 DNA follows: TGTGCCAGCAGCTTTTATGCCGGGACTAGCCGTCACGAGCAGTACTTC. Residues: CASSFYAGTSRHEQYF. The chain uses TRBV14 and TRBJ2-7; 9 nucleotides match TRBD2. Unmatched junction bases numbered 13, after V lost 5 bases and J lost 5 bases. The CDR3 consists of 16 residues. Germline CDR1 and CDR2: SGHDN and FVKESK.

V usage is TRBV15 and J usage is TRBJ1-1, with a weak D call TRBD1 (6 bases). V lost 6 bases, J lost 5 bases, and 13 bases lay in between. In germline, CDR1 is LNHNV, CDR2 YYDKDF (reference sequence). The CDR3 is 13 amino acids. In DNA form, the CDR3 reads TGTGCCACCAGTTTCGCAGGGGAAACTGAAGCTTTCTTT. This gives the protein CATSFAGETEAFF.

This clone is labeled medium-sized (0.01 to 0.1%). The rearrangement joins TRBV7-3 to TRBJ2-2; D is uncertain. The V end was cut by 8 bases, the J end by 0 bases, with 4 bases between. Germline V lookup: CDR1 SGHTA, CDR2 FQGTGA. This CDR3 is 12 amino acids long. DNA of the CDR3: TGTGCCAGCGGCACGAACACCGGGGAGCTGTTTTTT. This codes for CASGTNTGELFF.

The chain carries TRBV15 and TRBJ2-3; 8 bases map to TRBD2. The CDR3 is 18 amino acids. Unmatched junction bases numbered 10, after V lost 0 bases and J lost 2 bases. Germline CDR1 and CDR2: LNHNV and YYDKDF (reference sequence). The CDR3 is CATSRDRGAGVSTDTQYF. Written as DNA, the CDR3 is TGTGCCACCAGCAGAGATCGAGGAGCGGGAGTTTCCACAGATACGCAGTATTTT.

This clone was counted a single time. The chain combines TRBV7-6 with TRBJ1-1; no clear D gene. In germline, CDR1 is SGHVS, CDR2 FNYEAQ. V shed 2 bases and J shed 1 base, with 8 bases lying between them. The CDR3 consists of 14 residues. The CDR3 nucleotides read TGTGCCAGCAGCTTACAGGTAACGAACACTGAAGCTTTCTTT. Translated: CASSLQVTNTEAFF.

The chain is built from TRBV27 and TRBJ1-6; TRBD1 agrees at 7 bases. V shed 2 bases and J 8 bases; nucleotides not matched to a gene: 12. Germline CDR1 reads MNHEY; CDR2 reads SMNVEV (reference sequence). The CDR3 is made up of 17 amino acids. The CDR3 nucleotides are TGTGCCAGCAGTTTACAGGACAGGACTTTGTTGGATTCACCCCTCCACTTT. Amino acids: CASSLQDRTLLDSPLHF.

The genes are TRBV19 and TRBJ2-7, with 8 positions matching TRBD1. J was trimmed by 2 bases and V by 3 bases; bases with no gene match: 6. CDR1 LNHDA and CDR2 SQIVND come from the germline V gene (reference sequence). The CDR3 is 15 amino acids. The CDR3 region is CASSIGTGQTYEQYF. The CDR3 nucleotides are TGTGCCAGTAGTATCGGGACAGGCCAGACCTACGAGCAGTACTTC.

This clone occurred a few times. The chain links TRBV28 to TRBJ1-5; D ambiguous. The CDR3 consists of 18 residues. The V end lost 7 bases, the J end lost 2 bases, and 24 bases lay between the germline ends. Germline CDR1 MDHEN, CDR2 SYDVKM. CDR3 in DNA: TGTGCCAGCACCTCCCTCTCCCGCTTAAGGGAGGGCAATCAGCCCCAGCATTTT. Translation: CASTSLSRLREGNQPQHF.

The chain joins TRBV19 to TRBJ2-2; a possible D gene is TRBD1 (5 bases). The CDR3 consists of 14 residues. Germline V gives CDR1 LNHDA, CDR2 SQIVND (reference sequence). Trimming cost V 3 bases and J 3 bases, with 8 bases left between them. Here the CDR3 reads CASSMGRDTGELFF. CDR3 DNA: TGTGCCAGTAGTATGGGCAGGGACACCGGGGAGCTGTTTTTT.

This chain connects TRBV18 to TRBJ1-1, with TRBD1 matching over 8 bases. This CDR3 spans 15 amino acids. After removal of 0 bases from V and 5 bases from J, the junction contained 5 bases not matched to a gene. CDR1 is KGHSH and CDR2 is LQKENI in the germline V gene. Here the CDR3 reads CASSPPRGTGTEAFF. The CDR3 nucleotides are TGTGCCAGCTCACCACCGCGAGGGACAGGAACTGAAGCTTTCTTT.

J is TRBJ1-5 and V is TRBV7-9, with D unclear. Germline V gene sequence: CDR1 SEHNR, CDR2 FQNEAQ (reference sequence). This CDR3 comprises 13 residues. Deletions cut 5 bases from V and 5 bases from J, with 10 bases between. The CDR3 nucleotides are TGTGCCAGCAGCACCCGGGCTTATCAGCCCCAGCATTTT. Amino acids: CASSTRAYQPQHF.

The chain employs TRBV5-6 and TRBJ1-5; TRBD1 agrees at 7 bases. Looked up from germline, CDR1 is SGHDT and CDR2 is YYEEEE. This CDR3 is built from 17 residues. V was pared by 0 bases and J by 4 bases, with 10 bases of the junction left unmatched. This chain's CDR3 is CASSLGLGRGRNQPQHF. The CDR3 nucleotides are TGTGCCAGCAGCTTGGGTCTGGGGAGGGGGCGAAATCAGCCCCAGCATTTT.

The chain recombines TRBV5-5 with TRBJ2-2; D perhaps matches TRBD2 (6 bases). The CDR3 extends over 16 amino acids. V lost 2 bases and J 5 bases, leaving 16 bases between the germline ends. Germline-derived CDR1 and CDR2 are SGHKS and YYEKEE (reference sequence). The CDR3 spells CASSFVAGRTTGELFF. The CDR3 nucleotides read TGTGCCAGCAGCTTCGTAGCCGGGAGAACTACCGGGGAGCTGTTTTTT.

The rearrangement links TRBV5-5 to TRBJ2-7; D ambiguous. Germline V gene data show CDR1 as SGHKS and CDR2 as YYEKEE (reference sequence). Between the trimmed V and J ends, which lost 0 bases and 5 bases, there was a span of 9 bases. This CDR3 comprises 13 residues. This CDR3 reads CASSLESADEQYF. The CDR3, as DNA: TGTGCCAGCAGCTTGGAATCGGCCGACGAGCAGTACTTC. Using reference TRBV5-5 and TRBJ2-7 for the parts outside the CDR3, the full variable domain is DAGVTQSPTHLIKTRGQQVTLRCSPISGHKSVSWYQQVLGQGPQFIFQYYEKEERGRGNFPDRFSARQFPNYSSELNVNALLLGDSALYLCASSLESADEQYFGPGTRLTVT.